A single sample gave rise to the 25 T cell receptor beta chains below, sequenced in a study of molecular identifiers for immune sequencing clone quantification. Using its own MiXCR run on the PCR reads, TCRdb lists one record per CDR3 protein. This sample has about half a million distinct CDR3 sequences, with about a fifth found just once. The material sequenced was naive CD8+ T cells from blood, with Jurkat cell RNA spiked in. Subset specified: FACS-sorted CD8+CD4-CCR7+CD45RA+ naive T cells. Receptors originate from a human donor in good health. Some libraries in this study had Jurkat cell RNA spiked in.

V usage is TRBV6-2 or TRBV6-3 and J usage is TRBJ2-7; D is ambiguous. The germline V and J ends were trimmed by 4 bases and 0 bases, with 19 bases remaining between them. There are 17 residues in the CDR3. Germline CDR1 reads MNHEY; CDR2 reads SVGEGT. The CDR3 loop reads CASSSESGSYFSYEQYF. In DNA, the CDR3 is TGTGCCAGCAGTTCCGAGTCTGGCAGCTACTTCTCCTACGAGCAGTACTTC.

The sample holds a few counts of this clonotype. The chain is built from TRBV30 and TRBJ2-2; no firm D call. Germline CDR1 GTSNPN, CDR2 SVGIG (reference sequence). Trimming removed 2 bases at V and 1 base at J, with 5 bases between. The CDR3 totals 13 residues. The CDR3 coding sequence is TGTGCCTGGAGTTACTGGAACACCGGGGAGCTGTTTTTT. Amino acids: CAWSYWNTGELFF.

This clonotype was seen many times. The V gene is TRBV27, the J gene TRBJ2-3; tentatively, D is TRBD1 (5 bases). There are 15 residues in the CDR3. The germline CDR1 and CDR2 sequences are MNHEY and SMNVEV (reference sequence). The V gene lost 0 bases and the J gene lost 4 bases, with 11 bases spanning the gap. The CDR3, as DNA: TGTGCCAGCAGTTTATCCACCTTAGGGGCAGATACGCAGTATTTT. This sequence encodes CASSLSTLGADTQYF.

The chain carries TRBV19 and TRBJ2-5; D uncertain. Germline V CDR1 and CDR2: LNHDA, SQIVND (reference sequence). The V end was cut by 3 bases, the J end by 2 bases, with 10 bases between. This CDR3 is 14 amino acids long. CDR3 nucleotide sequence: TGTGCCAGTAGTATTTCCGGTACGCAAGAGACCCAGTACTTC. Protein product: CASSISGTQETQYF.

This clonotype was seen more than once but under ten times. The chain has TRBV5-1 and TRBJ2-6; the D is unclear. The germline V gene has CDR1 SGHRS and CDR2 YFSETQ. Trimming left V 2 bases short and J 4 bases short, with 10 bases between. The CDR3 is 15 residues long. CDR3 DNA: TGCGCCAGCAGCTTACGAGAAATGGGGGCCAACGTCCTGACTTTC. It encodes CASSLREMGANVLTF.

This clonotype was detected only a few times. The chain is built from TRBV25-1 and TRBJ2-7; TRBD1 matches 7 bases. Germline CDR1 is MGHDK and CDR2 is SYGVNS. The CDR3 contains 15 residues. V lost 7 bases and J lost 2; bases outside the gene matches: 11. This CDR3 is CASIPSGDSPYEQYF. The CDR3 DNA reads TGTGCCAGCATCCCTAGTGGGGACAGCCCCTACGAGCAGTACTTC.

This clonotype was observed a few times. The V call is TRBV7-2, the J call TRBJ2-7, with D perhaps matching TRBD2 (6 bases). V was trimmed by 0 bases and J by 1 base, leaving 10 bases between them. The germline gives CDR1 SGHTA, CDR2 FQGNSA. This CDR3 is 15 amino acids long. CDR3 DNA: TGTGCCAGCAGCTTAGCAGGGACTTTTTCCTACGAGCAGTACTTC. Encoded protein: CASSLAGTFSYEQYF.

This clonotype was counted many times. The DNA of the CDR3 is TGTGCCAGCAGCTTAACCACAGATACGCAGTATTTT. Translating it yields CASSLTTDTQYF. The genes are TRBV6-2 or TRBV6-3 and TRBJ2-3, with unresolved D. Trimming took 6 bases from V and 2 from J, leaving 6 bases between them. The CDR3 is 12 residues long. Looked up from germline, CDR1 is MNHEY and CDR2 is SVGEGT.

Comments on this clonotype: A much larger clone lies a single base off, so this may be a read error. In DNA form, the CDR3 reads TGTGCCAGCGGACCCGACGTTGACTCTGGAAACACCATATATTTT. This codes for CASGPDVDSGNTIYF. The genes are TRBV7-9 and TRBJ1-3; D ambiguous. The ends were cut back, 8 bases at V and 0 bases at J, with 14 bases in the middle. The CDR3 has 15 amino acids. CDR1 and CDR2 from the germline V gene are SEHNR and FQNEAQ (reference sequence).

With respect to this clonotype: In this CDR3 the conserved last residue, phenylalanine or tryptophan, is missing, so a read error is likely. This rearrangement joins TRBV7-9 to TRBJ2-5; D is perhaps TRBD1 (6 bases). Trimming pared 1 base from V and 2 bases from J, leaving 14 bases between. The CDR3 has 16 residues. The germline gives CDR1 SEHNR, CDR2 FQNEAQ (reference sequence). As DNA, the CDR3 is TGTGCCAGCAGCTTAGGAATAGGGGGAGCACAAGAGACCCAGTACCTC. Protein: CASSLGIGGAQETQYL.

Note on this clonotype: This sequence may be a read error, since a much larger clone differs from it by one base. The gene calls are TRBV13 and TRBJ2-2; a weak D match, TRBD2 (6 bases). Looked up from germline, CDR1 is PRHDT and CDR2 is FYEKMQ (reference sequence). The CDR3 is 13 amino acids. CDR3 sequence: CASSITSTGERFF. The DNA for the CDR3 is TGTGCCAGCAGCATCACTAGCACCGGGGAGCGGTTTTTT.

This clonotype was detected a few times. V gene TRBV7-9 combines with J gene TRBJ2-5, with a tentative D call TRBD1 (6 bases). V was clipped by 5 bases and J by 4 bases, with 14 bases between them. Germline V gene sequence: CDR1 SEHNR, CDR2 FQNEAQ (reference sequence). The CDR3 consists of 14 residues. The CDR3 DNA follows: TGTGCCAGCAGCCAACAGGGTTCCCTAGAGACCCAGTACTTC. Translating gives CASSQQGSLETQYF.

J is TRBJ1-5 and V is TRBV4-1, with no clear D. Germline CDR1 is MGHRA and CDR2 is YSYEKL. The CDR3 is 14 residues long. Trimming took off 0 bases at V and 0 bases at J, with 3 bases between the two ends. CDR3 sequence reads: CASSQDGSNQPQHF. The CDR3 coding sequence is TGCGCCAGCAGCCAAGACGGTAGCAATCAGCCCCAGCATTTT.

This clonotype was detected many times. This chain links TRBV4-3 with TRBJ2-7, with D uncertain. V was cut by 0 bases and J by 4 bases, with 10 bases left in between. Germline-derived CDR1 and CDR2 are LGHNA and YSLEER. This CDR3 spans 14 amino acids. The CDR3 sequence: CASSQERFGYEQYF. The CDR3 DNA reads as TGCGCCAGCAGCCAAGAAAGGTTCGGGTACGAGCAGTACTTC.

This clonotype has more than one count but fewer than ten. The chain couples TRBV4-1 to TRBJ2-5; 15 bases are a match to TRBD2. Germline V lookup: CDR1 MGHRA, CDR2 YSYEKL. V was clipped by 4 bases and J by 5 bases; unmatched bases: 8. This CDR3 comprises 17 residues. The CDR3 region is CASSLGLAGGAPETQYF. As DNA, the CDR3 is TGCGCCAGCAGCCTTGGACTAGCGGGGGGGGCCCCGGAGACCCAGTACTTC.

This chain links TRBV3-1 with TRBJ2-1; D gene uncertain. The CDR3 totals 14 residues. V shed 0 bases and J shed 7 bases, with 10 bases lying between them. CDR1 LGHDT and CDR2 YNNKEL come from the germline V gene (reference sequence). CDR3 loop: CASSQDLGLNEQFF. The CDR3, as DNA: TGTGCCAGCAGCCAAGATCTAGGGTTGAATGAGCAGTTCTTC.

Regarding this clonotype: Possible read error: a much larger clone is one base away. The chain is built from TRBV19 and TRBJ2-5; the D is unclear. The CDR3 is 13 amino acids. Germline V lookup: CDR1 LNHDA, CDR2 SQIVND (reference sequence). The CDR3 loop reads CAGSIPSTETQYF. CDR3 DNA sequence: TGTGCCGGTAGTATTCCCAGCACCGAGACCCAGTACTTC.

This clonotype was seen more than once but under ten times. The chain carries TRBV4-3 and TRBJ2-2; 7 nucleotides match TRBD1. The CDR3 contains 17 residues. The germline V gene has CDR1 LGHNA and CDR2 YSLEER. The J segment lost 4 bases and the V segment lost 0 bases, leaving 8 bases of the junction unmatched. The CDR3 nucleotides read TGCGCCAGCAGCCAAGAACTTGCGACAGGGACCACCGGGGAGCTGTTTTTT. Its protein product is CASSQELATGTTGELFF.

This chain uses TRBV28 with TRBJ1-5, with D uncertain. V lost 6 bases and J 0 bases, leaving 15 bases between the germline ends. The germline V gene encodes CDR1 MDHEN and CDR2 SYDVKM. The CDR3 contains 16 residues. Here the CDR3 reads CASRLTGSYSNQPQHF. CDR3 coding DNA: TGTGCCAGCAGACTAACGGGCAGTTATAGCAATCAGCCCCAGCATTTT. Supplemented by reference TRBV28 and TRBJ1-5, the full variable domain reads DVKVTQSSRYLVKRTGEKVFLECVQDMDHENMFWYRQDPGLGLRLIYFSYDVKMKEKGDIPEGYSVSREKKERFSLILESASTNQTSMYLCASRLTGSYSNQPQHFGDGTRLSIL.

The chain carries TRBV20-1 and TRBJ2-7; 8 bases align to TRBD1. Losses at the gene ends were 3 bases for V and 4 bases for J; bases not matched to a gene: 17. Looked up from germline, CDR1 is DFQATT and CDR2 is SNEGSKA (reference sequence). CDR3 length: 17 amino acids. The CDR3 loop reads CSASPEGQAFPEYEQYF. In DNA form, the CDR3 reads TGCAGTGCTAGCCCCGAGGGACAGGCTTTCCCAGAGTACGAGCAGTACTTC.

This clonotype has a handful of counts. A much more abundant neighbour one base away suggests this may be a read error. Here the CDR3 DNA reads TGCAGCGTAGCGGACGGAACCACCGGGGAGCTGTTTTTT. This sequence encodes CSVADGTTGELFF. The chain carries TRBV29-1 and TRBJ2-2, with TRBD2 as a possible D gene (5 bases). V gave up 6 bases and J gave up 4 bases, with 12 bases separating them. The CDR3 is 13 amino acids. The germline gives CDR1 SQVTM, CDR2 ANQGSEA.

This sequence joins TRBV20-1 and TRBJ2-3; no clear D. The CDR3 is 14 residues long. Germline-derived CDR1 and CDR2 are DFQATT and SNEGSKA (reference sequence). Trimming stripped 3 bases from V and 0 bases from J, with 10 bases between. The CDR3 reads CSARDLGSTDTQYF. The CDR3 nucleotides read TGCAGTGCTAGGGATCTTGGGAGCACAGATACGCAGTATTTT.

This clonotype was observed many times. V and J are TRBV7-9 and TRBJ2-7; D gene uncertain. Trimming cost V 5 bases and J 0 bases, with 11 bases left between them. Germline values: CDR1 SEHNR, CDR2 FQNEAQ (reference sequence). CDR3 length equals 14 residues. CDR3 nucleotides: TGTGCCAGCAGCGGAACCGTGAGCTCCTACGAGCAGTACTTC. It yields the protein CASSGTVSSYEQYF.

This clonotype was recorded at least ten times. This chain links TRBV3-1 with TRBJ1-5, with TRBD1 as a possible D gene (5 bases). From germline, CDR1 is LGHDT and CDR2 YNNKEL (reference sequence). V shed 1 base and J shed 4 bases, with 17 bases lying between them. This CDR3 has 17 amino acids. The DNA for the CDR3 is TGTGCCAGCAGCCAAGGAGGATTCGGGGGGGGGAATCAGCCCCAGCATTTT. It encodes CASSQGGFGGGNQPQHF.

Concerning this clonotype: A read error may explain this, as a much larger clone is one base away. The rearrangement links TRBV7-9 to TRBJ2-1; D unresolved. Germline CDR1 reads SEHNR; CDR2 reads FQNEAQ (reference sequence). The CDR3 spans 13 residues. The CDR3 region has the DNA TGTGCCGGCAGCTTAGCCCCCAACAATGAGCAGTTCTTC. It yields the protein CAGSLAPNNEQFF.